This entry features one T cell receptor (beta chain) sequence. The antigen remains unidentified. The sample comes from a study of T-cell memory formation after mild COVID-19. TCR alpha and TCR beta cDNA libraries carrying sample barcodes and UMIs came from 5'RACE with constant-segment primers. MiXCR, run by TCRdb on the 5' RACE reads, gives a single entry per CDR3 protein. This table has hundreds of thousands of distinct CDR3 sequences, about 15% appearing once. This CDR3 is built from 15 residues. In germline, CDR1 is SGHAT, CDR2 FQNNGV. Unmatched junction bases numbered 5, after V lost 5 bases and J lost 3 bases. Study results and caveats: Contracting CD4+ clones were located mainly in CM and EM, and CD8+ clones in EMRA. CD4+ bias marked clones expanding day 15 to 37, unlike balanced contracting clones. The pre-infection memory compartment contained some responding clones, suggesting cross-reactive memory joined.

This sequence was found in a man between 18 and 35 years old who had mild COVID-19 (a few samples of this study predate the infection). Cell type and time point are not known. The chain is built from TRBV11-2 and TRBJ1-1, with 11 bases that match TRBD1. The sequenced sample consisted of PBMCs or a T cell subset sorted from them (not recorded which). Here the CDR3 DNA reads TGTGCCAGCAGCCCGGGACAGGGGGGGCACACTGAAGCTTTCTTT. Protein: CASSPGQGGHTEAFF.